The clone carrying this T cell receptor (beta chain) was seen repeatedly, ten times or more. Its antigen is currently unknown. CDR1 SGDLS and CDR2 YYNGEE come from the germline V gene. The CDR3 runs to 15 residues. V lost 0 bases, J lost 8 bases, and 7 bases stayed unmatched. The record originates from a study of CD8+CD57+ T cells in acquired aplastic anemia. General study points: Controls and patients did not differ significantly in CD8+ Simpson's diversity.

Using genomic DNA as the template, TCR beta VDJ and CDR3 profiling was carried out. Via MiXCR, TCRdb re-called the reads, giving one row per CDR3 protein. This table holds 150,000 to 200,000 distinct CDR3 sequences, 50% to 75% found once. This TCR was recovered from a human donor in good health. Material: sorted CD4+, CD8+, or CD8+CD57+ T cells (not recorded which) from PBMCs. This chain joins TRBV9 and TRBJ2-1; 8 bases agree with TRBD2. This CDR3 reads CASSVEGTRIDEQFF. The CDR3 region has the DNA TGTGCCAGCAGCGTAGAAGGGACTAGAATCGATGAGCAGTTCTTC.